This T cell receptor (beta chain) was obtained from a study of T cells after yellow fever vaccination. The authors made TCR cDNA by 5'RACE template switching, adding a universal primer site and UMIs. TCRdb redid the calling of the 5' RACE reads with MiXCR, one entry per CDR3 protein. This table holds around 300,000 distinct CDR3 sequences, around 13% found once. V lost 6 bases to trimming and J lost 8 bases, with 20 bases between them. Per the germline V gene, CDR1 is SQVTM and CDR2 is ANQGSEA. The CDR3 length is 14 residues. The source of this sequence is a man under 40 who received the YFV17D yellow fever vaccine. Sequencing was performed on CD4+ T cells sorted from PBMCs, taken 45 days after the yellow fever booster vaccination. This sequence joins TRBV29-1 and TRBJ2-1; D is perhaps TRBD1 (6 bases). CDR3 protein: CSVRVGHRADEQFF. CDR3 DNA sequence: TGCAGCGTCCGGGTGGGACACCGGGCGGATGAGCAGTTCTTC.